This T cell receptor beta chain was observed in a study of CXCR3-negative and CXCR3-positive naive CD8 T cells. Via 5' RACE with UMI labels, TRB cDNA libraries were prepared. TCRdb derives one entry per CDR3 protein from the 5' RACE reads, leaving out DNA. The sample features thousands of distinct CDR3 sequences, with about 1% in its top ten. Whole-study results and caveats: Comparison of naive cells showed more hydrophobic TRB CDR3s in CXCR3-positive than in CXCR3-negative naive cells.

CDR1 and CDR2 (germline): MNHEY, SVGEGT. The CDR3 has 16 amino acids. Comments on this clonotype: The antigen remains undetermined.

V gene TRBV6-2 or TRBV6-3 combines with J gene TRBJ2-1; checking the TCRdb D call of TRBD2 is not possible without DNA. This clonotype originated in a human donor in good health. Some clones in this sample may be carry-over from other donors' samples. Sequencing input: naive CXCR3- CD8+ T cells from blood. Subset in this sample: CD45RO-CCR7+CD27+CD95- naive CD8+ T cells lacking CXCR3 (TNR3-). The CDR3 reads CASSNSGLAGDPEQFF.